Listed below are T cell receptor beta chains from one sample, sequenced in a study of PD-1 blockade in mismatch repair-deficient tumors. Assay: immunoSEQ multiplex PCR; the TCRdb copy retains only in-frame clones and omits some. The sample shows 35,000 or so clones, roughly 84% of them seen only once. This material consisted of peripheral blood, taken 76 weeks after starting pembrolizumab. These receptors all stem from an adult with mismatch repair-deficient cancer. CDR3s include the opening cysteine and the closing phenylalanine or tryptophan. D genes are given only for firm matches. The size entry is marked missing in some rows and otherwise reads once, few, many or a size class.

. TRBJ2-7 TRBV19 . CASSIGQGGSQQYF TGTGCCAGTAGTATCGGGCAGGGGGGGTCGCAGCAGTACTTC
once TRBJ1-4 TRBV9 . CASSRRTATNEKLFF TGTGCCAGCAGCCGAAGGACAGCAACTAATGAAAAACTGTTTTTT
. TRBJ2-5 TRBV29-1 . CSVEVNGGTQYF TGCAGCGTTGAAGTTAACGGGGGGACCCAGTACTTC
. TRBJ1-5 TRBV5-6 . CASSPGTKSGQPQHF TGTGCCAGCAGCCCAGGGACAAAAAGCGGTCAGCCCCAGCATTTT
. TRBJ2-7 TRBV10-1 . CASKELSRPYEQYF TGCGCCAGCAAGGAACTAAGTAGGCCCTACGAGCAGTACTTC
. TRBJ2-7 TRBV7-8 . CASSSRRARVPHEQYF TGTGCCAGCAGCTCTAGGCGGGCCAGGGTACCGCACGAGCAGTACTTC
. TRBJ2-5 TRBV2 TRBD2 CASSEDVQWREGDRETQYF TGTGCCAGCAGTGAAGATGTCCAGTGGCGGGAGGGGGATCGAGAGACCCAGTACTTC
. TRBJ2-7 TRBV29-1 TRBD1 CSVDLGQGLYEQYF TGCAGCGTTGACTTAGGACAGGGGCTTTACGAGCAGTACTTC
. TRBJ2-1 TRBV30 . CAWSVGGVEGQFF TGTGCCTGGAGTGTTGGGGGAGTGGAAGGGCAGTTCTTC
. TRBJ2-7 TRBV2 TRBD2 CASSEASLAGPEQYF TGTGCCAGCAGTGAAGCGTCGCTAGCGGGACCCGAGCAGTACTTC
. TRBJ2-1 TRBV11-3 . CASSPQYNEQFF TGTGCCAGCAGCCCCCAATACAATGAGCAGTTCTTC
. TRBJ1-2 TRBV4-3 . CASSQDRAGRTYGYTF TGCGCCAGCAGCCAAGATCGGGCCGGACGCACCTATGGCTACACCTTC
. TRBJ2-1 TRBV9 . CASSVDLPSVGEQFF TGTGCCAGCAGCGTAGACCTTCCTTCAGTTGGCGAGCAGTTCTTC
. TRBJ2-2 TRBV27 TRBD2 CASRTSGGNTGELFF TGTGCCAGCAGGACTAGCGGGGGTAACACCGGGGAGCTGTTTTTT
. TRBJ2-7 TRBV4-2 TRBD2 CASSPLAGGEREQYF TGTGCCAGCAGCCCCCTAGCGGGAGGGGAGCGGGAGCAGTACTTC
. TRBJ2-7 TRBV6-1 . CASSEATYEQYF TGTGCCAGCAGTGAAGCCACGTACGAGCAGTACTTC
. TRBJ2-7 TRBV7-6 TRBD1 CASSFNVPGQGAHEQYF TGTGCCAGCAGCTTTAATGTACCGGGACAGGGGGCTCACGAGCAGTACTTC
. TRBJ2-6 TRBV2 . CASLYSRANVLTF TGTGCCAGCTTATACTCTCGGGCCAACGTCCTGACTTTC
. TRBJ2-7 TRBV7-9 . CASSFSPGHPSYEQYF TGTGCCAGCAGCTTTTCACCGGGACATCCCTCCTACGAGCAGTACTTC
. TRBJ2-5 TRBV27 . CASSPDLASWETQYF TGTGCCAGCAGTCCCGACCTGGCTAGTTGGGAGACCCAGTACTTC
. TRBJ2-1 TRBV4-3 . CASSQERDNEQFF TGCGCCAGCAGCCAAGAACGAGATAATGAGCAGTTCTTC
. TRBJ1-2 TRBV5-1 . CASSLVLGAPGGYTF TGCGCCAGCAGCTTGGTTCTAGGGGCCCCCGGTGGCTACACCTTC
. TRBJ2-1 TRBV6-1 . CASSQRNNEQFF TGTGCCAGCAGCCAGAGGAACAATGAGCAGTTCTTC
few TRBJ1-1 TRBV29-1 . CSVVSGGNTEAFF TGCAGCGTTGTTTCGGGGGGGAACACTGAAGCTTTCTTT
once TRBJ2-3 TRBV4-3 . CASSRGESRRTDTQYF TGCGCCAGCAGCCGAGGAGAGTCGCGCCGCACAGATACGCAGTATTTT
. TRBJ1-2 TRBV28 . CASSWGQSYGYTF TGTGCCAGCAGCTGGGGGCAGAGCTATGGCTACACCTTC
. TRBJ1-1 TRBV30 . CAWKAHTEAFF TGTGCCTGGAAAGCCCACACTGAAGCTTTCTTT
. TRBJ2-1 TRBV5-1 . CASSWDVGSGNEQFF TGCGCCAGCAGCTGGGACGTAGGGAGTGGCAATGAGCAGTTCTTC
. TRBJ1-3 TRBV29-1 . CSGEFDSAGDTIYF TGCAGCGGTGAATTCGACAGCGCCGGGGACACCATATATTTT
. TRBJ2-3 TRBV7-3 TRBD2 CASSLTGLAGLTDTQYF TGTGCCAGCAGCTTAACGGGGCTAGCGGGCCTCACAGATACGCAGTATTTT
. TRBJ2-1 TRBV25-1 TRBD1 CASGTDYSSYNEQFF TGTGCCAGTGGGACAGACTATAGCTCCTACAATGAGCAGTTCTTC
. TRBJ2-1 TRBV15 . CATSSYRDYNEQFF TGTGCCACCAGCAGCTACCGGGATTACAATGAGCAGTTCTTC
. TRBJ2-1 TRBV14 . CASSHRVDAYNEQFF TGTGCCAGCAGCCACCGGGTAGACGCCTACAATGAGCAGTTCTTC
. TRBJ1-5 TRBV19 TRBD1 CAGSTGQGAGQPQHF TGTGCCGGATCGACAGGACAGGGGGCTGGACAGCCCCAGCATTTT
. TRBJ1-2 TRBV29-1 . CSVDTGGYGYTF TGCAGCGTTGACACCGGGGGCTATGGCTACACCTTC
. TRBJ1-2 TRBV6-1 . CASSENSMGGYTF TGTGCCAGCAGTGAAAACTCAATGGGAGGCTACACCTTC